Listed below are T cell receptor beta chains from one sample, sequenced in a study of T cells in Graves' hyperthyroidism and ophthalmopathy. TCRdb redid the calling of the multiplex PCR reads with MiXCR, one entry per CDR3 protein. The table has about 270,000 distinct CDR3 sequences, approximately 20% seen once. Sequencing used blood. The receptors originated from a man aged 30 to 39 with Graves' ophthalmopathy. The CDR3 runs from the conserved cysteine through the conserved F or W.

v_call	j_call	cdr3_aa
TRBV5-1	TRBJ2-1	CASSFGTTLEQFF
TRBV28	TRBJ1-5	CASNPGTGLNQPQHF
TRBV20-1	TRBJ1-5	CSAVYSNQPQHF
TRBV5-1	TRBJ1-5	CASSSEGLSNQPQHF
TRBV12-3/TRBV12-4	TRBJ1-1	CASRIRGLGTEAFF
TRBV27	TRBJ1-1	CASSNRGRATEAFF
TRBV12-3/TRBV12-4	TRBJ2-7	CASTPSAGQARQYF
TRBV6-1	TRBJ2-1	CASSEWVAGGPPSSYNEQFF
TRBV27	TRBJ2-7	CASSPSGRVNEQYF
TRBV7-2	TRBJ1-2	CASSSEVGRPLYGYTF
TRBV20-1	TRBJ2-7	CSAREGVISYEQYF
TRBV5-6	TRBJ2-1	CASSLGGLNSYNEQFF
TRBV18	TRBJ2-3	CASSPGITDTQYF
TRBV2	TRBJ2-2	CASSFLGGVDTGELFF
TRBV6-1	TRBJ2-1	CASSGTGQKLYNEQFF
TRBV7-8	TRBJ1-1	CASSLAPGRTEAFF
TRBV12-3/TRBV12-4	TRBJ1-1	CASSSTRGRKNTEAFF
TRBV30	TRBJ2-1	CAWSDGRDNEQFF
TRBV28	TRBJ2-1	CASRAVKRESFYNEQFF
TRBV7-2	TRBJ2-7	CASSPSASVSKEQYF
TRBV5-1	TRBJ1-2	CASTPHGGGDFYGYTF
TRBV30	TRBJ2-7	CAWTRGGYEQYF
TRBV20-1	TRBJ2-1	CSARGQNNEQFF
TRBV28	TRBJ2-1	CASSPDYRGKNEQFF
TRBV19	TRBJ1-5	CASSIDLWDTTPSNQPQHF
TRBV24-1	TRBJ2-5	CATSDRPETQYF
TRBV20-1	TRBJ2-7	CSASLTSGGYEQYF
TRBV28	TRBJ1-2	CASRLTGGTGYTF
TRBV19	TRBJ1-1	CASSMEGTGLRTEAFF
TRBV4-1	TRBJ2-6	CASSQGVFRSSGANVLTF
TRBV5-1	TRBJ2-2	CASSLIRDRGRTDTGELFF
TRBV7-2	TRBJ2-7	CASSFLTASEQYF
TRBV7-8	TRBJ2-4	CASSLQARDRKFLAKNIQYF
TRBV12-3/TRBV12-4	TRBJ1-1	CASTYGRGTAEAFF
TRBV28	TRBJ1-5	CASSLLEYSNQPQHF
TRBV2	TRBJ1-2	CASSRTGGGGGYTF
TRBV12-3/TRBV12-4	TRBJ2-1	CASLRRGRSHEQFF
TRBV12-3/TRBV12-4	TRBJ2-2	CAIGGGTGELFF
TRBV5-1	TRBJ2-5	CASSSGQIQETQYF
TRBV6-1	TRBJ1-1	CASSSGGMGTEAFF
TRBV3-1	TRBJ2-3	CASSIWTGAPTDTQYF
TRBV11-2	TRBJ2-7	CASSRIAEGLYEQYF
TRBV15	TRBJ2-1	CATSRDGGRTNEQFF
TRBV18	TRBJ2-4	CASSPKGGGGNIQYF
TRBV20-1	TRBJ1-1	CSARVTARTEAFF
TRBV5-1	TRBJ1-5	CASSLWGVDQPQHF
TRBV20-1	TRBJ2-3	CSVGKDRGYTQYF
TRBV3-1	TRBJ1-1	CASSPSDRTNTEAFF